These 25 T cell receptor beta chains were sequenced from one sample in a study of human CD8 memory T cell subsets. Preparation of the TCR beta libraries relied on UMI-labeled 5' RACE. After re-calling the 5' RACE reads, TCRdb lists one entry per CDR3 protein, DNA absent. Listed are 5,000 or so distinct CDR3 sequences; approximately 24% falls within the top ten. The sequenced sample was CD8+ T cells from PBMCs. Every receptor here comes from a human donor in good health.

The chain uses TRBV18 and TRBJ2-5; with no DNA, the TCRdb D assignment of TRBD2 cannot be verified. The CDR3 sequence is 15 residues long. Germline CDR1 KGHSH, CDR2 LQKENI. CDR3: CASSPSDLAGETQYF.

The CDR3 sequence: CASSIAGEGNEQFF. V gene TRBV6-4 combines with J gene TRBJ2-1; TCRdb selects TRBD2, and the lack of DNA leaves this call unchecked. CDR3 length: 14 amino acids. Germline loops: CDR1 MRHNA, CDR2 SNTAGT.

This clonotype shows up as hyperexpanded (1% or more) by frequency. The CDR3 region is CASSDSGESTGELFF. The chain employs TRBV6-4 and TRBJ2-2. The CDR3 is 15 amino acids. Germline V gene data show CDR1 as MRHNA and CDR2 as SNTAGT.

The rearrangement links TRBV9 to TRBJ2-1. CDR1 and CDR2 from the germline V gene are SGDLS and YYNGEE. The CDR3 extends over 16 amino acids. The chain's CDR3 is CASSVVGEVSYNEQFF.

The CDR3 spells CSARSGLAGGPQETQYF. The J gene is TRBJ2-5, the V gene TRBV20-1; the D gene TCRdb calls, TRBD2, cannot be checked with no DNA. The germline gives CDR1 DFQATT, CDR2 SNEGSKA (reference sequence). CDR3 length equals 17 residues.

This rearrangement joins TRBV4-1 to TRBJ2-3; the TCRdb call, TRBD1, lacks DNA for checking. This CDR3 is built from 17 residues. Germline values: CDR1 MGHRA, CDR2 YSYEKL. This CDR3 is CASSQRQGVGTTDTQYF.

The CDR3 sequence: CASSDTYEQYF. The V and J genes are TRBV11-2 and TRBJ2-7. The CDR3 has 11 amino acids. Germline V gene sequence: CDR1 SGHAT, CDR2 FQNNGV.

This rearrangement joins TRBV4-1 to TRBJ2-1; TCRdb returns TRBD2, unconfirmable since there is no DNA. In germline, CDR1 is MGHRA, CDR2 YSYEKL. The CDR3 is 16 residues long. The CDR3 is CASSQALAGDSNEQFF.

The V and J genes are TRBV7-9 and TRBJ2-5; TCRdb selects TRBD2, and the lack of DNA leaves this call unchecked. Germline CDR1 reads SEHNR; CDR2 reads FQNEAQ (reference sequence). The CDR3 totals 16 residues. The chain's CDR3 is CASSPSPGEGQETQYF.

V is TRBV4-2 and J is TRBJ2-5; TCRdb selects TRBD2, and the lack of DNA leaves this call unchecked. Germline V gene lookup returns CDR1 LGHNA and CDR2 YNFKEQ. This CDR3 has 18 amino acids. Here the CDR3 reads CASSQEEVSGTPGETQYF.

The chain has TRBV20-1 and TRBJ2-1; with no DNA, the TCRdb D assignment of TRBD2 cannot be verified. CDR3 length: 15 amino acids. Germline V lookup: CDR1 DFQATT, CDR2 SNEGSKA (reference sequence). This CDR3 reads CSAKYTGLDLNEQFF.

This chain uses TRBV6-4 with TRBJ2-7; TCRdb gives TRBD1 as the D gene, but with no DNA this cannot be confirmed. This CDR3 spans 14 amino acids. Germline V CDR1 and CDR2: MRHNA, SNTAGT. The CDR3 loop reads CASSELGGGGEQYF.

Considering frequency, this clonotype is medium-sized. The chain uses TRBV20-1 and TRBJ1-1. Germline values: CDR1 DFQATT, CDR2 SNEGSKA (reference sequence). The CDR3 totals 14 residues. CDR3 loop: CSARADSRVTEAFF.

The chain has TRBV3-1 and TRBJ2-5; the D call from TCRdb, TRBD1, cannot be confirmed without DNA. This CDR3 is built from 16 residues. The germline CDR1 and CDR2 sequences are LGHDT and YNNKEL (reference sequence). The CDR3 reads CASSPPQQGLLETQYF.

In terms of frequency, this clonotype is medium-sized. The chain recombines TRBV6-4 with TRBJ2-1; TCRdb proposes TRBD1, but this gene call is untestable without DNA. The CDR3 sequence is 14 residues long. Germline V CDR1 and CDR2: MRHNA, SNTAGT. The CDR3 region is CASSPGQSYNEQFF.

The chain's CDR3 is CASSNKVEGQGRRSNQPQHF. The chain employs TRBV21-1 and TRBJ1-5; TCRdb proposes TRBD1, but this gene call is untestable without DNA. TRBV21-1 is a documented pseudogene. This CDR3 is built from 20 residues.

Judged by frequency, this clonotype is medium-sized (0.01 to 0.1%). The chain has TRBV19 and TRBJ2-2. The CDR3 has 15 residues. CDR1 and CDR2 from the germline V gene are LNHDA and SQIVND (reference sequence). The CDR3 protein is CASSPGEFTTGELFF. The variable domain in full, with the rest retrieved from reference TRBV19 and TRBJ2-2, is DGGITQSPKYLFRKEGQNVTLSCEQNLNHDAMYWYRQDPGQGLRLIYYSQIVNDFQKGDIAEGYSVSREKKESFPLTVTSAQKNPTAFYLCASSPGEFTTGELFFGEGSRLTVL.

The chain couples TRBV7-6 to TRBJ1-6. The CDR3 is made up of 13 amino acids. Germline V CDR1 and CDR2: SGHVS, FNYEAQ. The CDR3 region is CASSLSTNSPLHF.

The V and J genes are TRBV4-1 and TRBJ2-1; as DNA is missing, the TRBD2 call by TCRdb cannot be tested. The CDR3 has 16 amino acids. Germline V CDR1 and CDR2: MGHRA, YSYEKL. The CDR3 spells CASSQESLAGDNEQFF.

The chain combines TRBV20-1 with TRBJ2-1. The CDR3 has 14 residues. CDR1 and CDR2 (germline): DFQATT, SNEGSKA (reference sequence). The CDR3 reads CSASFESSYNEQFF.

Measured by frequency, this clonotype is medium-sized. V gene TRBV7-9 combines with J gene TRBJ2-7. The length of the CDR3 is 13 residues. Germline assignment: CDR1 SEHNR and CDR2 FQNEAQ (reference sequence). This CDR3 is CASSLAATYEQYF.

The J gene is TRBJ2-7, the V gene TRBV20-1; the D call of TRBD2 rests on TCRdb alone, since no DNA is present to check it. Germline V gene sequence: CDR1 DFQATT, CDR2 SNEGSKA (reference sequence). The CDR3 runs 14 residues. The CDR3 region is CSAHSLAESYEQYF.

In terms of frequency, this clonotype is medium-sized. V gene TRBV4-1 combines with J gene TRBJ2-1; TCRdb designates TRBD2, a call that cannot be tested without DNA. Germline CDR1 MGHRA, CDR2 YSYEKL. CDR3 length: 15 residues. The CDR3 sequence is CASSWTSGRYNEQFF.

J is TRBJ2-1 and V is TRBV6-4; TCRdb's D call of TRBD1 is untestable without DNA. The CDR3 runs to 14 residues. Germline V gives CDR1 MRHNA, CDR2 SNTAGT. CDR3 loop: CASSGLAGANEQFF.

This CDR3 is CASSLAGGTDEQFF. This sequence joins TRBV18 and TRBJ2-1. This CDR3 region has 14 residues. Per the germline V gene, CDR1 is KGHSH and CDR2 is LQKENI.